These 22 T cell receptor beta chains came from one sample sequenced in a study of Ad26.COV2.S vaccination and SARS-CoV-2 variants. Treatment indicated: roughly 18 received Ad26.COV2.S at low or high dose, single or two shots; about 5 received placebo; per-sample allocation not given. Sample collection was performed on day 63 after the first vaccine or placebo injection. Sequencing was performed with immunoSEQ multiplex PCR; in TCRdb, only in-frame clones are kept and a portion is missing. The sample lists 250,000 to 300,000 clones, about 89% seen once, with around 3% in the top ten. The sequenced sample was peripheral blood, obtained in a trial of Ad26.COV2.S vaccine versus placebo. The receptors derive from a person between 18 and 60 years old who received the Ad26.COV2.S COVID-19 vaccine or a placebo.

This clone was seen more than once but under ten times. The rearrangement links TRBV10-3 to TRBJ1-1, with 7 bases matching TRBD1. This CDR3 is built from 16 residues. V was clipped by 3 bases and J by 1 base; unmatched bases: 8. Germline values: CDR1 ENHRY, CDR2 SYGVKD. In DNA form, the CDR3 reads TGTGCCATCAGTGACCCAGGGGGGGCGCGGAACACTGAAGCTTTCTTT. As protein: CAISDPGGARNTEAFF.

The chain joins TRBV7-2 to TRBJ2-3; D is undetermined. The V end was cut by 6 bases, the J end by 0 bases, with 7 bases between. The germline V gene has CDR1 SGHTA and CDR2 FQGNSA. The CDR3 extends over 13 amino acids. The DNA of the CDR3 is TGTGCCAGCAGGCCCCTGAGCACAGATACGCAGTATTTT. Translating gives CASRPLSTDTQYF.

The CDR3, as DNA: TGTGCCAGCAGTTATCCACTAGCGGGGGGGCCCAACGAGCAGTACTTC. Protein sequence: CASSYPLAGGPNEQYF. This sequence joins TRBV6-2 or TRBV6-3 and TRBJ2-7; 13 bases agree with TRBD2. Germline CDR1 reads MNHEY; CDR2 reads SVGEGT. V was pared by 3 bases and J by 5 bases, with 7 bases of the junction left unmatched. The CDR3 length is 16 residues.

The sample holds one count of this clone. The V and J genes are TRBV3-1 (or the pseudogene TRBV3-2) and TRBJ2-3, with 8 bases lining up with TRBD2. V gave up 0 bases and J gave up 0 bases; unmatched junction bases: 5. Germline values: CDR1 LGHDT, CDR2 YNNKEL (reference sequence). The CDR3 totals 17 residues. CDR3: CASSQDWGGRSTDTQYF. The CDR3 DNA sequence: TGTGCCAGCAGCCAAGATTGGGGCGGGAGGAGCACAGATACGCAGTATTTT.

V usage is TRBV28 and J usage is TRBJ2-7; 10 positions match TRBD1. Trimming cost V 5 bases and J 6 bases; bases outside gene matches: 10. The CDR3 covers 15 residues. Germline values: CDR1 MDHEN, CDR2 SYDVKM. In DNA, the CDR3 is TGTGCCAGCAGTGCGACAGGGGGCATGTTTCGCGAGCAGTACTTC. This encodes CASSATGGMFREQYF.

The chain couples TRBV6-5 to TRBJ2-7; 7 bases line up with TRBD1. Unmatched junction bases numbered 4, after V lost 0 bases and J lost 2 bases. This CDR3 region has 15 residues. The germline CDR1 and CDR2 sequences are MNHEY and SVGAGI. CDR3 loop: CASSYSRQGAYEQYF. The CDR3 region has the DNA TGTGCCAGCAGTTACTCAAGGCAGGGGGCCTACGAGCAGTACTTC.

V gene TRBV2 combines with J gene TRBJ2-7, with unresolved D. This CDR3 spans 11 amino acids. Germline CDR1 SNHLY, CDR2 FYNNEI. Trimming took off 8 bases at V and 7 bases at J, with 12 bases between the two ends. CDR3 coding DNA: TGTGCCAGCGCTAACGTAGTGGAGCAGTACTTC. Its protein product is CASANVVEQYF.

The chain is built from TRBV18 and TRBJ1-5; 8 bases map to TRBD1. J gave up 2 bases and V 4 bases, and 4 bases lay outside the gene matches. Germline lookup yields CDR1 KGHSH and CDR2 LQKENI. The CDR3 spans 15 residues. This chain's CDR3 is CASSQTGGGNQPQHF. The CDR3 DNA sequence: TGTGCCAGCTCACAAACAGGGGGAGGCAATCAGCCCCAGCATTTT.

The chain recombines TRBV4-1 with TRBJ1-4; TRBD1 is a possible D gene (5 bases). CDR3 size: 17 residues. CDR1 and CDR2 from the germline V gene are MGHRA and YSYEKL. V was pared by 3 bases and J by 4 bases, with 18 bases between. The CDR3 region is CASSQVADRALNEKLFF. CDR3 DNA sequence: TGCGCCAGCAGCCAGGTCGCTGACAGAGCACTTAATGAAAAACTGTTTTTT.

The V and J genes are TRBV19 and TRBJ1-3, with no clear D. The CDR3 covers 14 residues. Germline values: CDR1 LNHDA, CDR2 SQIVND (reference sequence). V lost 5 bases and J 0 bases, leaving 8 bases between the germline ends. The CDR3 DNA reads TGTGCCAGTAGTCAAACAGTCTCTGGAAACACCATATATTTT. Translated, it gives CASSQTVSGNTIYF.

This chain joins TRBV5-1 and TRBJ2-5, with unresolved D. V lost 0 bases, J lost 0 bases, and 9 bases lay in between. The CDR3 extends over 15 amino acids. Germline values: CDR1 SGHRS, CDR2 YFSETQ. The CDR3 DNA is TGCGCCAGCAGCTTGGGGAGTAGTAACCAAGAGACCCAGTACTTC. It encodes CASSLGSSNQETQYF.

The chain couples TRBV15 to TRBJ1-2, with D unclear. V lost 0 bases and J lost 8, with 7 bases in between. Germline-derived CDR1 and CDR2 are LNHNV and YYDKDF (reference sequence). This CDR3 contains 12 residues. CDR3 residues: CATSRDRDGYTF. CDR3 bases: TGTGCCACCAGCAGAGATAGAGACGGCTACACCTTC.

The chain carries TRBV19 and TRBJ1-5; tentatively, D is TRBD1 (6 bases). The V gene's germline CDR1 is LNHDA and CDR2 SQIVND (reference sequence). V was cut by 4 bases and J by 6 bases, with 10 bases left in between. CDR3 size: 13 residues. The CDR3 sequence: CASSRDIPQPQHF. DNA for the CDR3: TGTGCCAGTAGTAGGGACATCCCTCAGCCCCAGCATTTT. The whole variable domain, filled in from reference TRBV19 and TRBJ1-5, reads DGGITQSPKYLFRKEGQNVTLSCEQNLNHDAMYWYRQDPGQGLRLIYYSQIVNDFQKGDIAEGYSVSREKKESFPLTVTSAQKNPTAFYLCASSRDIPQPQHFGDGTRLSIL.

This clone was found a few times. The chain recombines TRBV7-9 with TRBJ1-6, with no clear D. The CDR3 loop spans 11 amino acids. Trimming took off 4 bases at V and 14 bases at J, with 9 bases between the two ends. Germline loops: CDR1 SEHNR, CDR2 FQNEAQ (reference sequence). CDR3: CASSSDPTLHF. CDR3 in DNA: TGTGCCAGCAGCTCGGACCCAACCCTCCACTTT.

This chain links TRBV6-1 with TRBJ2-1; perhaps TRBD1 as D (6 bases). V lost 3 bases and J 2 bases, leaving 11 bases between the germline ends. This CDR3 has 15 amino acids. The V gene's germline CDR1 is MNHNS and CDR2 SASEGT. The CDR3 region has the DNA TGTGCCAGCAGTGACGTACAGGGTCCCTACAATGAGCAGTTCTTC. Translating gives CASSDVQGPYNEQFF.

The chain employs TRBV18 and TRBJ1-5; D unresolved. The CDR3 length is 13 residues. Germline V gene sequence: CDR1 KGHSH, CDR2 LQKENI. Trimming left V 4 bases short and J 5 bases short, with 9 bases between. CDR3 in DNA: TGTGCCAGCTCACTTTCAGAAGATCAGCCCCAGCATTTT. Its translation is CASSLSEDQPQHF.

The chain employs TRBV6-6 and TRBJ1-1, with D maybe TRBD1 (6 bases). CDR1 and CDR2 (germline): MNHNY, SVGAGI (reference sequence). V was shortened by 6 bases and J by 0 bases, with 11 bases between the two germline ends. This CDR3 spans 14 amino acids. CDR3 residues: CASRVGQLNTEAFF. The CDR3 coding sequence is TGTGCCAGCAGGGTCGGACAGCTGAACACTGAAGCTTTCTTT.

The sample holds one count of this clone. The chain employs TRBV2 and TRBJ2-5, with 7 bases fitting TRBD1. V was pared by 8 bases and J by 5 bases, with 8 bases of the junction left unmatched. CDR3 length equals 13 residues. From germline, CDR1 is SNHLY and CDR2 FYNNEI. The CDR3 spells CASRGTEAETQYF. Here the CDR3 DNA reads TGTGCCAGCCGTGGGACAGAGGCGGAGACCCAGTACTTC.

V and J are TRBV18 and TRBJ2-1, with D possibly being TRBD2 (7 bases). CDR1 is KGHSH, CDR2 LQKENI, per germline. The CDR3 spans 16 residues. The V gene lost 1 base and the J gene lost 3 bases, with 13 bases spanning the gap. CDR3 residues: CASSPLSGTSYNEQFF. The CDR3 DNA follows: TGTGCCAGCTCACCACTCAGCGGGACAAGCTACAATGAGCAGTTCTTC.

The chain employs TRBV4-3 and TRBJ2-1; tentative D call: TRBD2 (6 bases). Trimming took 1 base from V and 10 from J, leaving 11 bases between them. This CDR3 region has 13 residues. CDR1 LGHNA and CDR2 YSLEER come from the germline V gene. The CDR3 reads CASSQVGTPEQFF. CDR3 bases: TGCGCCAGCAGCCAAGTCGGGACTCCCGAGCAGTTCTTC.

Only a few counts were recorded for this clone. The chain has TRBV19 and TRBJ1-6; a weak D match, TRBD1 (5 bases). CDR3 size: 13 residues. Germline V gives CDR1 LNHDA, CDR2 SQIVND (reference sequence). V dropped 10 bases and J dropped 10 bases, with 17 bases sitting between them. For the CDR3, the DNA is TGTGCCACCGGGACGAGAGAAAAGTCACCCCTCCACTTT. Translating gives CATGTREKSPLHF.

The rearrangement uses TRBV5-5 and TRBJ2-3; 15 bases map to TRBD2. Germline lookup yields CDR1 SGHKS and CDR2 YYEKEE (reference sequence). This CDR3 contains 18 residues. The V segment lost 4 bases and the J segment 6 bases; nucleotides outside the gene matches: 12. DNA of the CDR3: TGTGCCAGCAGCCGAACCGGGACTAGCGGGGGGCTCTGGGATACGCAGTATTTT. Translating gives CASSRTGTSGGLWDTQYF.